This T cell receptor (beta chain) was identified during a study of tumor-infiltrating lymphocytes in primary liver carcinoma. In the case of this clonotype: Its antigen is unknown. A read error may account for a junction end that differs from germline.

RNA and DNA were co-extracted from approximately 20-30 mg of unsorted bulk tissue. No treatment had been given to the patients, who were chronically infected with HBV. Germline V gene sequence: CDR1 SGHAT, CDR2 FQNNGV. This CDR3 comprises 14 residues. Whole-study findings and limits: Significantly greater top-250-clone fractions characterized tumors relative to blood (p = 0.039).

cDNA specific to TCR beta was made from around 470 ng of total RNA, with a constant-region primer employed for priming. Employing slightly modified ARM-PCR, three nested multiplex PCR rounds were run, and these gave rise to the TCR beta libraries. Rounds one and two of PCR, each of 10 cycles, were primed with TRBV1-TRBV30 forward primers and a C-beta reverse primer. One entry per CDR3 protein results from TCRdb running MiXCR on the multiplex PCR reads. The sample records some 100,000 distinct CDR3 sequences, about 62% being singletons. The rearrangement links TRBV11-2 to TRBJ2-1; tentative D call: TRBD2 (5 bases). The TCR comes from a woman aged 60 to 75 with primary liver carcinoma and hepatitis B virus infection. The sequenced material came from liver tumor tissue from sampling region 2. The subset was: tumor region T2, inferior pole. CDR3 coding DNA: TGCGCCAGCAGTCCGGACTCGAGGTATATGGAGCAGTTCTTT. Protein: CASSPDSRYMEQFF. Drawing the rest from reference TRBV11-2 and TRBJ2-1, the complete variable domain is EAGVAQSPRYKIIEKRQSVAFWCNPISGHATLYWYQQILGQGPKLLIQFQNNGVVDDSQLPKDRFSAERLKGVDSTLKIQPAKLEDSAVYLCASSPDSRYMEQFFGPGTRLTVL.